These 29 T cell receptor beta chains were all obtained from the same sample, sequenced in a study of cytomegalovirus exposure and HLA in healthy donors. This PCR relied on a set of 60 Vbeta primers and 13 Jbeta primers. Measured with immunoSEQ multiplex PCR; TCRdb has only the in-frame clones, and not every one. The data show some 74,000 clones, with about 72% seen just once and less than 25% held by the top ten. Sequenced: PBMCs. Source of these receptors: a middle-aged man in good health and CMV-seropositive.

This clone came up a few times. This chain joins TRBV7-2 and TRBJ2-5; D is unclear. Germline V gene sequence: CDR1 SGHTA, CDR2 FQGNSA. V lost 2 bases to trimming and J lost 1 base, with 8 bases between them. The CDR3 totals 14 residues. The CDR3 sequence is CASSLPPGQETQYF. The CDR3 nucleotides read TGTGCCAGCAGCTTACCCCCGGGCCAAGAGACCCAGTACTTC. The full variable domain, its missing parts supplied by reference TRBV7-2 and TRBJ2-5, is GAGVSQSPSNKVTEKGKDVELRCDPISGHTALYWYRQSLGQGLEFLIYFQGNSAPDKSGLPSDRFSAERTGGSVSTLTIQRTQQEDSAVYLCASSLPPGQETQYFGPGTRLLVL.

The gene calls are TRBV9 and TRBJ2-1; TRBD2 might be the D (6 bases). The V and J ends lost 0 bases and 7 bases respectively, with 14 bases between them. CDR3 size: 15 residues. Germline V gene data show CDR1 as SGDLS and CDR2 as YYNGEE. The CDR3 DNA reads TGTGCCAGCAGCGTAGAAGATGGGGGGAGGAATGAGCAGTTCTTC. This encodes CASSVEDGGRNEQFF.

The chain couples TRBV2 to TRBJ2-3; D is undetermined. Germline assignment: CDR1 SNHLY and CDR2 FYNNEI. The ends were cut back, 4 bases at V and 5 bases at J, with 22 bases in the middle. This CDR3 comprises 17 residues. The CDR3 DNA follows: TGTGCCAGCAGTGTAGAGTCGATTTCACCTCCCCAAGATACGCAGTATTTT. It specifies CASSVESISPPQDTQYF. Filled out from reference TRBV2 and TRBJ2-3, the complete variable domain reads EPEVTQTPSHQVTQMGQEVILRCVPISNHLYFYWYRQILGQKVEFLVSFYNNEISEKSEIFDDQFSVERPDGSNFTLKIRSTKLEDSAMYFCASSVESISPPQDTQYFGPGTRLTVL.

The chain employs TRBV9 and TRBJ2-3; no definite D call. The germline V and J ends were trimmed by 1 base and 6 bases, with 9 bases remaining between them. Germline lookup yields CDR1 SGDLS and CDR2 YYNGEE. The CDR3 is 13 residues long. CDR3: CASSVYSGDTQYF. CDR3 bases: TGTGCCAGCAGCGTATACAGTGGGGATACGCAGTATTTT.

The chain has TRBV10-3 and TRBJ2-5, with TRBD1 identical over 8 bases. Germline V gene sequence: CDR1 ENHRY, CDR2 SYGVKD. The CDR3 consists of 14 residues. Unmatched junction bases numbered 4, after V lost 3 bases and J lost 4 bases. CDR3 loop: CAISDGQGGETQYF. The DNA for the CDR3 is TGTGCCATCAGTGATGGACAGGGAGGAGAGACCCAGTACTTC.

A few counts support this clone. The CDR3, as DNA: TGTGCCAGCAGCTTAGGAGGGGGGGATGGGAGCAATCAGCCCCAGCATTTT. Residues: CASSLGGGDGSNQPQHF. V is TRBV7-8 and J is TRBJ1-5, with D possibly TRBD1 on 6 matching bases. Trimming took 1 base from V and 1 from J, leaving 14 bases between them. The germline CDR1 and CDR2 sequences are SGHVS and FQNEAQ. There are 17 residues in the CDR3.

The CDR3 region is CASGLTGGSYEQYF. CDR3 coding DNA: TGTGCCAGTGGTCTAACAGGGGGCTCCTACGAGCAGTACTTC. The chain employs TRBV7-9 and TRBJ2-7; 8 nucleotides match TRBD1. Germline loops: CDR1 SEHNR, CDR2 FQNEAQ (reference sequence). V was pared by 9 bases and J by 0 bases, with 7 bases of the junction left unmatched. This CDR3 has 14 residues.

The J gene is TRBJ2-7, the V gene TRBV11-2; D is possibly TRBD2 (7 bases). CDR3 size: 13 residues. V was shortened by 5 bases and J by 1 base, with 9 bases between the two germline ends. CDR1 is SGHAT, CDR2 FQNNGV, per germline. The CDR3 sequence: CASSRGASYEQYF. CDR3 nucleotide sequence: TGTGCCAGCAGCCGGGGGGCATCCTACGAGCAGTACTTC.

The chain combines TRBV2 with TRBJ1-1; D might be TRBD1 (5 bases). The CDR3 runs to 14 residues. CDR1 SNHLY and CDR2 FYNNEI come from the germline V gene. V lost 2 bases to trimming and J lost 6 bases, with 13 bases between them. CDR3 protein: CASSELGGESEAFF. The CDR3 bases are TGTGCCAGCAGTGAATTGGGGGGAGAATCTGAAGCTTTCTTT.

The gene calls are TRBV7-2 and TRBJ1-5; D is unresolved. Germline loops: CDR1 SGHTA, CDR2 FQGNSA. This CDR3 contains 15 residues. V was pared by 2 bases and J by 7 bases, with 15 bases between. This CDR3 reads CASSLQAGVEQPQHF. The CDR3 DNA is TGTGCCAGCAGCTTACAGGCCGGGGTTGAACAGCCCCAGCATTTT.

The chain couples TRBV29-1 to TRBJ2-7, with TRBD2 as a possible D gene (5 bases). CDR3 size: 12 residues. Per germline, CDR1 SQVTM and CDR2 ANQGSEA. V lost 5 bases to trimming and J lost 2 bases, with 10 bases between them. This chain's CDR3 is CSVRTETYEQYF. As DNA, the CDR3 is TGCAGCGTTCGGACTGAGACCTACGAGCAGTACTTC.

This chain joins TRBV2 and TRBJ1-3; 7 bases line up with TRBD1. The CDR3 spans 14 residues. Germline trimming cut 7 bases from V and 4 bases from J; bases unmatched to any gene: 7. Germline V gene lookup returns CDR1 SNHLY and CDR2 FYNNEI. The CDR3 DNA sequence: TGTGCCAGCACAAGAGGGACAGCCGGAAACACCATATATTTT. Translated, it gives CASTRGTAGNTIYF.

This clone has more than one count but fewer than ten. The genes are TRBV7-2 and TRBJ1-2, with D possibly TRBD1 on 5 matching bases. Deletions cut 1 base from V and 7 bases from J, with 10 bases between. This CDR3 has 13 amino acids. Germline assignment: CDR1 SGHTA and CDR2 FQGNSA. The CDR3 nucleotides read TGTGCCAGCAGCTTAGGGGGGGGTGGTGGCTACACCTTC. The encoded protein is CASSLGGGGGYTF.

This clone came up a few times. The V and J genes are TRBV4-1 and TRBJ2-7; D is unresolved. Germline CDR1 is MGHRA and CDR2 is YSYEKL. V was trimmed by 0 bases and J by 0 bases, leaving 12 bases between them. The length of the CDR3 is 16 residues. The CDR3 sequence is CASSQERSAFSYEQYF. The DNA of the CDR3 is TGCGCCAGCAGCCAAGAGCGGAGCGCATTCTCCTACGAGCAGTACTTC.

The gene calls are TRBV5-1 and TRBJ2-3, with a weak D call TRBD2 (5 bases). V was clipped by 0 bases and J by 6 bases, with 17 bases between them. Germline assignment: CDR1 SGHRS and CDR2 YFSETQ. The CDR3 is 16 amino acids. CDR3 protein: CASSLGASGNADTQYF. The CDR3 region has the DNA TGCGCCAGCAGCTTGGGGGCCAGCGGAAACGCGGATACGCAGTATTTT.

The sample holds a few counts of this clone. The rearrangement links TRBV6-5 to TRBJ1-2; 8 bases fit TRBD1. Per germline, CDR1 MNHEY and CDR2 SVGAGI. The CDR3 runs 14 residues. V lost 6 bases, J lost 6 bases, and 9 bases stayed unmatched. The CDR3 region is CASSPGQGRHGYTF. CDR3 DNA sequence: TGTGCCAGCAGCCCCGGACAGGGTAGGCATGGCTACACCTTC.

The chain combines TRBV28 with TRBJ1-1; 9 positions agree with TRBD1. The CDR3 spans 16 residues. Losses at the gene ends were 3 bases for V and 5 bases for J; bases not matched to a gene: 10. Per the germline V gene, CDR1 is MDHEN and CDR2 is SYDVKM. The CDR3 reads CASSFSATGGRTEAFF. CDR3 bases: TGTGCCAGCAGTTTTTCGGCGACAGGGGGAAGGACTGAAGCTTTCTTT.

The rearrangement joins TRBV28 to TRBJ1-5; D is unclear. The V end lost 5 bases, the J end lost 2 bases, and 10 bases lay between the germline ends. CDR1 is MDHEN and CDR2 is SYDVKM in the germline V gene. The CDR3 is 14 amino acids. This CDR3 reads CASSVRFGNQPQHF. The CDR3 DNA sequence: TGTGCCAGCAGTGTCAGGTTTGGCAATCAGCCCCAGCATTTT.

V usage is TRBV30 and J usage is TRBJ1-2, with TRBD1 matching 8 bases. The germline V gene has CDR1 GTSNPN and CDR2 SVGIG (reference sequence). The V gene end was trimmed by 4 bases and the J gene end by 7 bases; junction bases not matched to a gene: 5. The CDR3 sequence is 12 residues long. The CDR3 sequence is CAWNTGTGGYTF. CDR3 DNA sequence: TGTGCCTGGAACACCGGGACAGGTGGCTACACCTTC.

The gene calls are TRBV6-5 and TRBJ2-7, with D possibly being TRBD1 (6 bases). Trimming pared 11 bases from V and 4 bases from J, leaving 15 bases between. The CDR3 is 12 residues long. Germline V gives CDR1 MNHEY, CDR2 SVGAGI. The CDR3 bases are TGTGCCGGACCGGACAGAGGGTACGAGCAGTACTTC. Residues: CAGPDRGYEQYF.

The CDR3 sequence is CASSLFTGGDETQYF. CDR3 nucleotides: TGTGCCAGCAGCTTGTTCACCGGGGGGGACGAGACCCAGTACTTC. V is TRBV7-6 and J is TRBJ2-5; 8 nucleotides line up with TRBD2. The J segment lost 5 bases and the V segment lost 3 bases, leaving 8 bases of the junction unmatched. The CDR3 totals 15 residues. CDR1 SGHVS and CDR2 FNYEAQ come from the germline V gene. The variable domain in full, with the rest retrieved from reference TRBV7-6 and TRBJ2-5, is GAGVSQSPRYKVTKRGQDVALRCDPISGHVSLYWYRQALGQGPEFLTYFNYEAQQDKSGLPNDRFSAERPEGSISTLTIQRTEQRDSAMYRCASSLFTGGDETQYFGPGTRLLVL.

The CDR3 DNA reads as TGTGCCAGCAGCTTAGATTCCGGGAGCCTTGGTGAAGCTTTCTTT. Amino acids: CASSLDSGSLGEAFF. The genes are TRBV7-2 and TRBJ1-1; D remains unclear. Germline assignment: CDR1 SGHTA and CDR2 FQGNSA. Trimming took 1 base from V and 7 from J, leaving 16 bases between them. The CDR3 covers 15 residues.

Here the CDR3 reads CASSQQGRNTEAFF. CDR3 coding DNA: TGCGCCAGCAGCCAACAGGGAAGGAACACTGAAGCTTTCTTT. The V call is TRBV4-3, the J call TRBJ1-1; D is possibly TRBD1 (5 bases). This CDR3 spans 14 amino acids. Trimming cost V 2 bases and J 1 base, with 8 bases left between them. Germline-derived CDR1 and CDR2 are LGHNA and YSLEER.

The gene calls are TRBV27 and TRBJ2-7; D is possibly TRBD1 (5 bases). Germline CDR1 reads MNHEY; CDR2 reads SMNVEV (reference sequence). This CDR3 spans 15 amino acids. The V and J ends lost 6 bases and 0 bases respectively, with 15 bases between them. CDR3 loop: CASRSLGASSYEQYF. For the CDR3, the DNA is TGTGCCAGCAGATCTTTAGGGGCCAGCTCCTACGAGCAGTACTTC.

The chain couples TRBV6-1 to TRBJ2-7; TRBD1 matches 10 bases. The V gene end was trimmed by 11 bases and the J gene end by 4 bases; junction bases not matched to a gene: 5. The germline gives CDR1 MNHNS, CDR2 SASEGT. CDR3 length: 12 residues. The CDR3 coding sequence is TGTGCCGGCCGGACAGGGGGATACGAGCAGTACTTC. Its translation: CAGRTGGYEQYF.

A remark on this clone: The junction differs from germline at one of its ends, possibly a read error. The rearrangement links TRBV19 to TRBJ1-1, with no clear D. CDR1 LNHDA and CDR2 SQIVND come from the germline V gene (reference sequence). This CDR3 spans 16 amino acids. This chain's CDR3 is CASRIGRRVMNTEAFF. The CDR3 nucleotides read TGTGCCAGTCGTATCGGCCGTCGGGTCATGAACACTGAAGCTTTCTTT.

The rearrangement uses TRBV11-2 and TRBJ1-3, with D possibly TRBD1 on 5 matching bases. Trimming shortened V by 2 bases and J by 0 bases, and 11 bases separated the two germline ends. CDR1 is SGHAT, CDR2 FQNNGV, per germline. This CDR3 is built from 16 residues. In DNA form, the CDR3 reads TGTGCCAGCAGCTTAACAGGACCGAGCTCTGGAAACACCATATATTTT. Translation gives CASSLTGPSSGNTIYF. Full variable domain (outside the CDR3, taken from reference TRBV11-2 and TRBJ1-3): EAGVAQSPRYKIIEKRQSVAFWCNPISGHATLYWYQQILGQGPKLLIQFQNNGVVDDSQLPKDRFSAERLKGVDSTLKIQPAKLEDSAVYLCASSLTGPSSGNTIYFGEGSWLTVV.

This clone was detected once. The chain links TRBV7-9 to TRBJ2-7, with D possibly matching TRBD1 (5 bases). Trimming removed 2 bases from V and 2 bases from J, with 10 bases in between. Germline V CDR1 and CDR2: SEHNR, FQNEAQ (reference sequence). CDR3 length equals 14 residues. CDR3 nucleotide sequence: TGTGCCAGCAGCTTATACGACAGAGCCTACGAGCAGTACTTC. The encoded protein is CASSLYDRAYEQYF. Full variable domain (rest looked up from reference TRBV7-9 and TRBJ2-7): DTGVSQNPRHKITKRGQNVTFRCDPISEHNRLYWYRQTLGQGPEFLTYFQNEAQLEKSRLLSDRFSAERPKGSFSTLEIQRTEQGDSAMYLCASSLYDRAYEQYFGPGTRLTVT.

This chain connects TRBV30 to TRBJ1-4; D gene unclear. The CDR3 loop spans 11 amino acids. Germline V lookup: CDR1 GTSNPN, CDR2 SVGIG (reference sequence). Trimming cost V 3 bases and J 8 bases, with 7 bases left between them. CDR3: CAWSRTEKLFF. The CDR3 bases are TGTGCCTGGAGCCGAACAGAAAAACTGTTTTTT.